The rows below give T cell receptor beta chains drawn from one sample of a study of blood T cell repertoires in COVID-19. Sequencing used immunoSEQ multiplex PCR; TCRdb keeps in-frame clones, though not all of them. The top ten hold about 2% of the sample, which has 270,000 or so clones, approximately 91% seen once. Sequencing was performed on PBMCs or T cells enriched from blood (not recorded which). The receptors stem from a woman between 35 and 50 years old with acute COVID-19. CDR3s include the opening cysteine and the closing phenylalanine or tryptophan. D genes are given only for firm matches. Clone size is shown for a subset of rows, as once, few, many or a class of expanded clone.

NA | NA | TRBJ1-5 | TRBV19 | TGTGCCAGTAGTATCACCGGCAGGGGCTTCAATCAGCCCCAGCATTTT | CASSITGRGFNQPQHF
NA | NA | TRBJ2-3 | TRBV21-1 | TGTGCCAGCAGCAAGGATCTAGCGGGGGGCGCCCTCACAGATACGCAGTATTTT | CASSKDLAGGALTDTQYF
NA | TRBD2 | TRBJ2-2 | TRBV28 | TGTGCCAGCGCCCTAGCGGGGGCGAACACCGGGGAGCTGTTTTTT | CASALAGANTGELFF
NA | TRBD1 | TRBJ2-7 | TRBV6-5 | TGTGCCAGCAACGTTCAGGGGGCCTACGAGCAGTACTTC | CASNVQGAYEQYF
NA | NA | TRBJ1-6 | TRBV6-1 | TGTGCCAGCAGTGAAGCCGGTTATAATTCACCCCTCCACTTT | CASSEAGYNSPLHF
NA | NA | TRBJ1-5 | TRBV20-1 | TGCAGTGCTAGTACTGGAGACGATTTCAATCAGCCCCAGCATTTT | CSASTGDDFNQPQHF
NA | TRBD1 | TRBJ1-4 | TRBV5-6 | TGTGCCAGCAGCTTATACCAAGGGACAGGGGGTGAAAAACTGTTTTTT | CASSLYQGTGGEKLFF
NA | NA | TRBJ1-4 | TRBV15 | TGTGCCACCAGCAAGGGAGGAGAAAAACTGTTTTTT | CATSKGGEKLFF
NA | NA | TRBJ1-1 | TRBV27 | TGTGCCAGCAGGACGGACAGAACGAACACTGAAGCTTTCTTT | CASRTDRTNTEAFF
NA | NA | TRBJ1-1 | TRBV19 | TGTGCCAGTAGTATAGTCTCCGGCGGTGGGAACACTGAAGCTTTCTTT | CASSIVSGGGNTEAFF
NA | TRBD1 | TRBJ2-4 | TRBV7-9 | TGTGCCAGCAGCGACAGCACAGGGGCGGCCAAAAACATTCAGTACTTC | CASSDSTGAAKNIQYF
NA | NA | TRBJ1-2 | TRBV12-3/TRBV12-4 | TGTGCCAGCGGAGGGAGATATGGCTACACCTTC | CASGGRYGYTF
NA | TRBD1 | TRBJ1-2 | TRBV19 | TGTGCCAGTAGTATTATCGGGACAGGGGACCCTAACTATGGCTACACCTTC | CASSIIGTGDPNYGYTF
NA | NA | TRBJ1-2 | TRBV2 | TGTGCCAGCAGTGAAGGCGGGAGGGCACCTTCTGGCTACACCTTC | CASSEGGRAPSGYTF
NA | TRBD1 | TRBJ2-7 | TRBV9 | TGTGCCAGCAGCCGAACCGGGACAGACACCTACGAGCAGTACTTC | CASSRTGTDTYEQYF
NA | NA | TRBJ2-2 | TRBV29-1 | TGCAGCGTTGTCTTCGCGGGGGCTAACACCGGGGAGCTGTTTTTT | CSVVFAGANTGELFF
NA | TRBD1 | TRBJ1-5 | TRBV7-9 | TGTGCCAGCAGCGGAGGGACAGGCGGACAGCCCCAGCATTTT | CASSGGTGGQPQHF
NA | NA | TRBJ1-4 | TRBV5-1 | TGCGCCAGCAGCTTGCCCCCTTACTGTGGTAATGAAAAACTGTTTTTT | CASSLPPYCGNEKLFF
NA | TRBD1 | TRBJ1-4 | TRBV5-1 | TGCGCCAGCAGCTTGGGACAGGGGAATACTAATGAAAAACTGTTTTTT | CASSLGQGNTNEKLFF
NA | TRBD1 | TRBJ1-1 | TRBV7-2 | TGTGCCAGCAGCTTTGACAGGGTAAATACTGAAGCTTTCTTT | CASSFDRVNTEAFF
NA | NA | TRBJ2-5 | TRBV24-1 | TGTGCCACCAGTGATCCCGCAAGGGGGTTGGAGACCCAGTACTTC | CATSDPARGLETQYF
NA | NA | TRBJ1-1 | TRBV28 | TGTGCCAGCAGCTACACAGGGAACACTGAAGCTTTCTTT | CASSYTGNTEAFF
NA | TRBD1 | TRBJ1-1 | TRBV27 | TGTGCCAGCAGCGGACAGGGTATCGCTGAAGCTTTCTTT | CASSGQGIAEAFF
NA | NA | TRBJ1-4 | TRBV28 | TGTGCCAGCAGTTCTTCCAGGGGTCTTGTTGAAAAACTGTTTTTT | CASSSSRGLVEKLFF
NA | TRBD2 | TRBJ2-2 | TRBV15 | TGTGCCACCAGCCCACGGGGGGGGGCGGGTACCGGGGAGCTGTTTTTT | CATSPRGGAGTGELFF
NA | NA | TRBJ1-5 | TRBV28 | TGTGCCAGCAGTTTGGAGGAGACTAGCAATCAGCCCCAGCATTTT | CASSLEETSNQPQHF
NA | TRBD2 | TRBJ2-5 | TRBV3-1/TRBV3-2 | TGTGCCAGCAGCCCACTAGCGGGGGGGCCTCAGACCCAGTACTTC | CASSPLAGGPQTQYF
NA | NA | TRBJ1-5 | TRBV6-1 | TGTGCCAGCAGTGGGACCCAGGGCTTTAGCAATCAGCCCCAGCATTTT | CASSGTQGFSNQPQHF
NA | TRBD2 | TRBJ2-2 | TRBV11-3 | TGTGCCAGCAGCTTAGATTCTAGCGGGGGGCCGAACACCGGGGAGCTGTTTTTT | CASSLDSSGGPNTGELFF
NA | TRBD1 | TRBJ1-1 | TRBV6-2/TRBV6-3 | TGTGCCAGCAGTCCCCGACAGGGCCGAAACACTGAAGCTTTCTTT | CASSPRQGRNTEAFF
NA | NA | TRBJ1-2 | TRBV6-1 | TGTGCCAGCAGTGATTCAGGCAGCACTAACTATGGCTACACCTTC | CASSDSGSTNYGYTF
NA | TRBD1 | TRBJ2-1 | TRBV5-1 | TGCGCCAGCAGCCCCGGAACAGGGGATCTCTCCTACAATGAGCAGTTCTTC | CASSPGTGDLSYNEQFF
NA | NA | TRBJ1-2 | TRBV11-2 | TGTGCCAGCAGCTCGACAGTGAACTATGGCTACACCTTC | CASSSTVNYGYTF
NA | TRBD1 | TRBJ2-7 | TRBV6-2/TRBV6-3 | TGTGCCAGCAGCCCCAGGGGGCAACACGAGCAGTACTTC | CASSPRGQHEQYF
NA | NA | TRBJ2-1 | TRBV11-3 | TGTGCCAGCAGCTCCCAGTACAATGAGCAGTTCTTC | CASSSQYNEQFF
NA | NA | TRBJ2-1 | TRBV27 | TGTGCCAGCAGTTTATTCCAGGGGAGGGGGTTGAATGAGCAGTTCTTC | CASSLFQGRGLNEQFF
NA | TRBD2 | TRBJ2-2 | TRBV5-1 | TGCGCCAGCAGCCCGAGTGCGGGGGTCATTAGCGGGGAGCTGTTTTTT | CASSPSAGVISGELFF
NA | TRBD1 | TRBJ1-2 | TRBV16 | TGTGCCAGCAGCCAATCCGGGACAGGGATGAGGGGCTACACCTTC | CASSQSGTGMRGYTF
NA | TRBD1 | TRBJ1-2 | TRBV7-2 | TGTGCCAGCAGCCCAGGACAGGGTAGTGGCTACACCTTC | CASSPGQGSGYTF
NA | TRBD1 | TRBJ2-5 | TRBV5-1 | TGCGCCAGCAGCTTGGTGGGACAGGCGCAAGAGACCCAGTACTTC | CASSLVGQAQETQYF
NA | NA | TRBJ1-5 | TRBV20-1 | TGCAGTGCTGGGGGGACCGCCCAGCATTTT | CSAGGTAQHF
NA | NA | TRBJ2-1 | TRBV21-1 | TGTGCCAGCAGCCAACCCGCCCTTGGGGGCCACTACAATGAGCAGTTCTTC | CASSQPALGGHYNEQFF
NA | NA | TRBJ2-2 | TRBV6-1 | TGTGCCAGCAGTGAGACAGGTTGGGTGTTGGGGGAGCTGTTTTTT | CASSETGWVLGELFF
NA | NA | TRBJ2-6 | TRBV4-1 | TGCGCCAGCAGCCCCGACGGTCAATTATTTGGAGACGTCCTGACTTTC | CASSPDGQLFGDVLTF
NA | NA | TRBJ1-3 | TRBV7-2 | TGTGCCAGCAGCCGGACTGTCCTAGGAAACACCATATATTTT | CASSRTVLGNTIYF
NA | NA | TRBJ1-2 | TRBV18 | TGTGCCAGCTCACCGGTTGGGCAGGCTAACTATGGCTACACCTTC | CASSPVGQANYGYTF
once | TRBD1 | TRBJ1-3 | TRBV5-8 | TGTGCCAGCAGCAGGACAGGGGGCTTTGGAAACACCATATATTTT | CASSRTGGFGNTIYF
NA | TRBD2 | TRBJ2-1 | TRBV11-3 | TGTGCCAGCAGCATGACTAGCGGGAGCTTTCGTGAGCAGTTCTTC | CASSMTSGSFREQFF
NA | TRBD2 | TRBJ2-5 | TRBV3-1/TRBV3-2 | TGTGCCAGCAGCCAAGGACTAGCGGGGGTGGAGACCCAGTACTTC | CASSQGLAGVETQYF
NA | TRBD1 | TRBJ1-6 | TRBV30 | TGTGCCTGCGCAGGACAGGGAGATTCACCCCTCCACTTT | CACAGQGDSPLHF
NA | NA | TRBJ1-3 | TRBV4-1 | TGCGCCAGCAGCCACACAGGAAGAAACACCATATATTTT | CASSHTGRNTIYF
NA | NA | TRBJ2-7 | TRBV5-1 | TGCGCCTCCCGGGACTCCAGCTCCTACGAGCAGTACTTC | CASRDSSSYEQYF
NA | NA | TRBJ2-3 | TRBV7-9 | TGTGCCAGCAGCTTAGGACTAGGGTATAGCACAGATACGCAGTATTTT | CASSLGLGYSTDTQYF
NA | NA | TRBJ1-1 | TRBV3-1/TRBV3-2 | TGTGCCAGCAGCCCTAGCTGGAGGAACACTGAAGCTTTCTTT | CASSPSWRNTEAFF
NA | TRBD1 | TRBJ1-2 | TRBV9 | TGTGCCAGCAGCAAAGACAGGGACCATGGCTACACCTTC | CASSKDRDHGYTF
NA | NA | TRBJ2-7 | TRBV6-5 | TGTGCCACCAACCGACGGGCCTACGAGCAGTACTTC | CATNRRAYEQYF
NA | NA | TRBJ1-5 | TRBV28 | TGTGCCAGCAGTTTAGTTGTGACAGGCAATCAGCCCCAGCATTTT | CASSLVVTGNQPQHF
NA | NA | TRBJ1-5 | TRBV28 | TGTGCCAGCAGTTTCTCGGGGGGGGCTAATCAGCCCCAGCATTTT | CASSFSGGANQPQHF